This T cell receptor (beta chain) was sequenced during a study of OX40 agonist ivuxolimab in advanced cancers. TCRdb's copy holds only in-frame clones and misses some; the assay was immunoSEQ multiplex PCR. The table has approximately 58,000 clones, about 91% seen once; the top ten hold roughly 13%. V lost 1 base to trimming and J lost 0 bases, with 11 bases between them. The CDR3 contains 15 residues. Germline V gene lookup returns CDR1 SGHRS and CDR2 YFSETQ. Sequencing was performed on CD4+ or CD8+ T cells sorted from blood, taken in a trial of the OX40 agonist ivuxolimab. The rearrangement uses TRBV5-1 and TRBJ2-7, with D possibly matching TRBD2 (5 bases). This receptor was taken from an adult with an advanced solid tumor such as melanoma, head and neck, liver or kidney cancer. The CDR3 DNA is TGCGCCAGCAGCTTGAGATCGGGATCCTCCTACGAGCAGTACTTC. This gives the protein CASSLRSGSSYEQYF. Using reference TRBV5-1 and TRBJ2-7 for the parts outside the CDR3, the full variable domain is KAGVTQTPRYLIKTRGQQVTLSCSPISGHRSVSWYQQTPGQGLQFLFEYFSETQRNKGNFPGRFSGRQFSNSRSEMNVSTLELGDSALYLCASSLRSGSSYEQYFGPGTRLTVT.